This record looks at one T cell receptor beta chain sequence and its context. These data are taken from a study of early stage breast cancer tumors. Study summary: Most invasive tumors, about 80% of the 16, were ER+/PR+/HER2-. Each sample averaged around 9.4-fold read coverage.

The V and J ends lost 3 bases and 8 bases respectively, with 28 bases between them. Germline V gene data show CDR1 as LNHNV and CDR2 as YYDKDF (reference sequence). The length of the CDR3 is 18 residues. Some clones are missing from TCRdb's copy, which holds only in-frame ones; the method was immunoSEQ multiplex PCR. The data show about 53,000 clones, with around nine tenths seen just once and approximately 5% held by the top ten. The specimen sequenced was blood. The rearrangement uses TRBV15 and TRBJ1-2, with D possibly TRBD1 on 6 matching bases. The sequence was obtained from a person aged 70 to 80 with breast cancer. CDR3 region: CATSSEATRTSAGAGYTF. CDR3 nucleotide sequence: TGTGCCACCAGCAGTGAAGCCACAAGGACCTCGGCAGGGGCCGGCTACACCTTC.